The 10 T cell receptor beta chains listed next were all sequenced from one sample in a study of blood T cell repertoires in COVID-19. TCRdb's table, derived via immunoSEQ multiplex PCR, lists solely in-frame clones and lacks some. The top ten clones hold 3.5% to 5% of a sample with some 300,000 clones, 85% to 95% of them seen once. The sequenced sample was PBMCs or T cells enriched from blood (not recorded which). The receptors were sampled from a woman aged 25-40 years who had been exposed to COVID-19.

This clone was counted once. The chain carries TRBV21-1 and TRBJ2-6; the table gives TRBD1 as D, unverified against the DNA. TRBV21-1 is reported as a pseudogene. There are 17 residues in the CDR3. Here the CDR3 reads CASSKARRSSGANVLTF. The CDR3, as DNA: TGTGCCAGCAGCAAGGCAAGAAGAAGCTCTGGGGCCAACGTCCTGACTTTC.

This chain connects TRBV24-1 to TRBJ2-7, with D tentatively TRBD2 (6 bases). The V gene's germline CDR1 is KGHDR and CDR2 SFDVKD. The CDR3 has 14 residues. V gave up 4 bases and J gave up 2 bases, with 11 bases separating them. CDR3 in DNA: TGTGCCACCAGTGAGGGGGGACCAACCTACGAGCAGTACTTC. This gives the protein CATSEGGPTYEQYF.

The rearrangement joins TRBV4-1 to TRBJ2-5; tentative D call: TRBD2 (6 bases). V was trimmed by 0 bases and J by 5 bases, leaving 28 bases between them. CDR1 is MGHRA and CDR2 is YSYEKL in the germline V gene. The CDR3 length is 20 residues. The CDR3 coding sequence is TGCGCCAGCAGCCAAGATTATTCCGGAGTGGGCGCAGGGAGGAGCGAGACCCAGTACTTC. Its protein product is CASSQDYSGVGAGRSETQYF.

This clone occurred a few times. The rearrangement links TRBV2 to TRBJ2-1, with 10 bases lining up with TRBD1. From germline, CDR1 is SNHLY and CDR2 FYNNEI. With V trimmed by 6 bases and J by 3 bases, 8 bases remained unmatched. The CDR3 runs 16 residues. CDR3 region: CASSSGQGFFYNEQFF. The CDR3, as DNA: TGTGCCAGCAGCTCGGGACAGGGGTTCTTCTACAATGAGCAGTTCTTC.

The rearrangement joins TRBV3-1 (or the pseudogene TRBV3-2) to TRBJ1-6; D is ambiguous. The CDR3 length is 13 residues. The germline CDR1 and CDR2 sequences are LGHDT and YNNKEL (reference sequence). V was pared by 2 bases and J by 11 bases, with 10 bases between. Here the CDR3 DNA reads TGTGCCAGCAGCCAACTAGACTCTGCACCCCTCCACTTT. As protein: CASSQLDSAPLHF.

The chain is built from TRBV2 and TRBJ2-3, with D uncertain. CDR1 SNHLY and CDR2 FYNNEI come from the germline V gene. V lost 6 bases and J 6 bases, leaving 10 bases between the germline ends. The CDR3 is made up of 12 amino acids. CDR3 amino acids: CASSTYWDTQYF. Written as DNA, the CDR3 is TGTGCCAGCAGCACGTACTGGGATACGCAGTATTTT.

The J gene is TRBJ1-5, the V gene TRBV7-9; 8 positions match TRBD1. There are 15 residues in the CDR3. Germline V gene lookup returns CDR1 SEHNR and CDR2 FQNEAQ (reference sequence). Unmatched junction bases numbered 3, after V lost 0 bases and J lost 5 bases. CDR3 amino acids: CASSLAHRGDQPQHF. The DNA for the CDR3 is TGTGCCAGCAGCTTAGCGCACAGGGGGGATCAGCCCCAGCATTTT.

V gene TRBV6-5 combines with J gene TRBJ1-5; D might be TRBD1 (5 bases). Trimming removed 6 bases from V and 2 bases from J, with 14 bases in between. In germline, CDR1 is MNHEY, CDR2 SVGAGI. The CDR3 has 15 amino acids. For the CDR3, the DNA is TGTGCCAGCAGCGCTGTAGGAGGGGGCAATCAGCCCCAGCATTTT. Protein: CASSAVGGGNQPQHF.

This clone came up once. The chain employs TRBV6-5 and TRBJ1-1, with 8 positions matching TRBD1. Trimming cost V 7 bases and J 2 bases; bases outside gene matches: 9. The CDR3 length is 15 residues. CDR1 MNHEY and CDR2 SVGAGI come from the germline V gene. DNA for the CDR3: TGTGCCAGCAATAAACAGGGGGGGGTTAACACTGAAGCTTTCTTT. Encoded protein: CASNKQGGVNTEAFF.

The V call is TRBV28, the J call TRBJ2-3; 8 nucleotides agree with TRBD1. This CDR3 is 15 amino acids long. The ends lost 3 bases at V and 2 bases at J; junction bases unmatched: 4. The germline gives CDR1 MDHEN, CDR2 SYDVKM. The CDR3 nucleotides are TGTGCCAGCAGTTTTCGGACAGGGAACACAGATACGCAGTATTTT. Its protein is CASSFRTGNTDTQYF.